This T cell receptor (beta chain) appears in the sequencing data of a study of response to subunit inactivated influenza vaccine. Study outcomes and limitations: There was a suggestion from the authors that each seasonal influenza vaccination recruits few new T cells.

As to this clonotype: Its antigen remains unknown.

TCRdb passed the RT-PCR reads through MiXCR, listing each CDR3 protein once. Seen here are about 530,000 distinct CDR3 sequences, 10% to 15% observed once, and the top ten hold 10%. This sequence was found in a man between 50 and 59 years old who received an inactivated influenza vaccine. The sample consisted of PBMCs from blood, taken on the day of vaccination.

The CDR3 here is CASSSPAIYEQYF. CDR3 nucleotide sequence: TGTGCCAGCAGCTCACCGGCAATCTACGAGCAGTACTTC. The chain combines TRBV7-2 with TRBJ2-7; D gene unclear. The CDR3 runs to 13 residues. The V end lost 4 bases, the J end lost 3 bases, and 10 bases lay between the germline ends. CDR1 SGHTA and CDR2 FQGNSA come from the germline V gene.